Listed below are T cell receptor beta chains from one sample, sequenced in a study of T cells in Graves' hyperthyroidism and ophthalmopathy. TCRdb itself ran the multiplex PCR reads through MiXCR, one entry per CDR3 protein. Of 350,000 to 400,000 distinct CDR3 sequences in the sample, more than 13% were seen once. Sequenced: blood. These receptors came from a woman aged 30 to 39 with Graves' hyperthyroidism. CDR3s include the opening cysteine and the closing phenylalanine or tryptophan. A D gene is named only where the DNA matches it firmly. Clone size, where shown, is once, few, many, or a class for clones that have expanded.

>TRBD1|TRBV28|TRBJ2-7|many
CASSLLFAVGPGQGPYEQYF
TGTGCCAGCAGTTTACTTTTTGCGGTGGGGCCGGGACAGGGCCCCTACGAGCAGTACTTC
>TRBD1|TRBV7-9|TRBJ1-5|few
CASSDGTGANQPQHF
TGTGCCAGCAGCGACGGGACAGGGGCCAATCAGCCCCAGCATTTT
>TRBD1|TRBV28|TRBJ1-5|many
CASSPTGGGNQPQHF
TGTGCCAGCAGTCCGACAGGGGGCGGGAATCAGCCCCAGCATTTT
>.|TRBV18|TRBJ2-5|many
CASSTGRETQYF
TGTGCCAGCTCAACAGGGAGGGAGACCCAGTACTTC
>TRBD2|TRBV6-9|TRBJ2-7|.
CASSYRSREYEQYF
TGTGCCAGCAGTTACCGGTCGCGGGAGTACGAGCAGTACTTC
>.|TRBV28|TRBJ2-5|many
CASSTPAGTKGETQYF
TGTGCCAGCAGTACACCCGCCGGGACAAAGGGGGAGACCCAGTACTTC
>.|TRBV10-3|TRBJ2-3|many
CAISDFDHTQYF
TGTGCCATCAGCGACTTCGATCATACGCAGTATTTT
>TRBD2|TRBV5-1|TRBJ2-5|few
CASSLRLAGGSGETQYF
TGCGCCAGCAGCTTAAGGCTAGCGGGAGGTTCCGGGGAGACCCAGTACTTC
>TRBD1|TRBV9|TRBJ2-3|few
CASSALLPGQTSTDTQYF
TGTGCCAGCAGCGCTTTGTTACCGGGACAGACCTCCACAGATACGCAGTATTTT
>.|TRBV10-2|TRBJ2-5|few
CASSVGALGRETQYF
TGCGCCAGTTCCGTGGGGGCCCTGGGCCGGGAGACCCAGTACTTC
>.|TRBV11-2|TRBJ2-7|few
CASSSRQLSKQYF
TGTGCCAGCAGCTCCCGACAGCTTTCGAAGCAGTACTTC
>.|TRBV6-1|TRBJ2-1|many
CASSDEWSSYNEQFF
TGTGCCAGCAGCGACGAGTGGAGCTCCTACAATGAGCAGTTCTTC
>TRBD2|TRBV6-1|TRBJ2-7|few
CASSPQSGGSYEQYF
TGTGCCAGCAGTCCCCAGAGCGGGGGCTCCTACGAGCAGTACTTC
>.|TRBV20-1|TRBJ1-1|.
CSAPGGTIAFF
TGCAGTGCCCCGGGGGGGACGATAGCTTTCTTT
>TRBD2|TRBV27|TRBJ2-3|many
CASSLLWKTSGSSDTQYF
TGTGCCAGCAGTTTATTGTGGAAGACTAGCGGGAGCTCGGATACGCAGTATTTT
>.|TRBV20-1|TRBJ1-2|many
CSASMDTSYGYTF
TGCAGTGCTAGTATGGACACCTCCTATGGCTACACCTTC
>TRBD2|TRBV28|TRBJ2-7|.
CASSTPGLADYERYF
TGTGCCAGCAGCACCCCGGGACTAGCGGATTACGAGCGGTACTTC
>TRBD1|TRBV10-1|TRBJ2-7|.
CASRPGTATSYEQYF
TGCGCCAGCAGGCCCGGGACAGCTACCTCTTACGAGCAGTACTTC
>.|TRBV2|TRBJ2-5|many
CASSELQETQYF
TGTGCCAGCAGTGAGTTACAAGAGACCCAGTACTTC
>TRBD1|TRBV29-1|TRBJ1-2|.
CSVGGQGVDGYTF
TGCAGCGTTGGTGGACAGGGGGTGGATGGCTACACCTTC
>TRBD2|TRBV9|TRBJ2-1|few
CASSSWTSGRARVGEQFF
TGTGCCAGCAGCTCGTGGACTAGCGGGAGGGCCCGAGTCGGTGAGCAGTTCTTC
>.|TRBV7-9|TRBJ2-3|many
CASSPLETVTDTQYF
TGTGCCAGCAGCCCCCTCGAGACGGTCACAGATACGCAGTATTTT
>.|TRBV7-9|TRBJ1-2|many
CASSLDSRVFGYTF
TGTGCCAGCAGCTTAGATAGCAGGGTCTTTGGCTACACCTTC
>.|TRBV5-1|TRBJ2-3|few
CASSLSGASTDTQYF
TGCGCCAGCAGCTTAAGCGGAGCTAGCACAGATACGCAGTATTTT
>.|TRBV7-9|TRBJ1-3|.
CASSPKGSSGNTIYF
TGTGCCAGCAGTCCAAAAGGGTCTTCTGGAAACACCATATATTTT
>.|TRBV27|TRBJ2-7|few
CAGSSSTIAPQYF
TGTGCCGGCAGTTCGAGTACCATCGCTCCGCAGTACTTC
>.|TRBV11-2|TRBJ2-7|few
CASSLAGAVYEQYF
TGTGCCAGCAGCTTAGCGGGAGCCGTCTACGAGCAGTACTTC
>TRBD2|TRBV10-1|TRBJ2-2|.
CASSESLAGKTGELFF
TGCGCCAGCAGTGAGTCACTAGCGGGGAAAACCGGGGAGCTGTTTTTT
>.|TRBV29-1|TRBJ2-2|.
CSVEAGNTGELFF
TGCAGCGTTGAGGCAGGGAACACCGGGGAGCTGTTTTTT
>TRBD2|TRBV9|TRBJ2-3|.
CASSVALAGGNTQYF
TGTGCCAGCAGCGTAGCACTAGCGGGAGGAAATACGCAGTATTTT
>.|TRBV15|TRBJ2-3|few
CATSRAGPPDTQYF
TGTGCCACCAGCAGAGCAGGGCCCCCAGATACGCAGTATTTT
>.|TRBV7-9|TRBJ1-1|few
CASSLGGYGTEAFF
TGTGCCAGCAGCTTAGGAGGGTACGGCACTGAAGCTTTCTTT
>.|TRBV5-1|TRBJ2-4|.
CASSLERGDIQYF
TGCGCCAGCAGCCTCGAGCGAGGGGACATTCAGTACTTC
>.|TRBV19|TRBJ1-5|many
CASSTYIQGEGQPQHF
TGTGCCAGTAGTACCTATATACAGGGAGAGGGGCAGCCCCAGCATTTT
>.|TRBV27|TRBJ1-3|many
CASPSKGTGNTIYF
TGTGCCAGCCCCTCGAAGGGCACTGGAAACACCATATATTTT
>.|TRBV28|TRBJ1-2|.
CASSLGGVPSF
TGTGCCAGCAGTTTGGGAGGGGTTCCATCCTTC
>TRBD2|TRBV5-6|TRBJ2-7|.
CASSQARGLAEYEQYF
TGTGCCAGCAGCCAAGCGCGGGGACTAGCGGAGTACGAGCAGTACTTC
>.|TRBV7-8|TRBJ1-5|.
CASSPEGGYSNQPQHF
TGTGCCAGCAGCCCCGAAGGGGGATATAGCAATCAGCCCCAGCATTTT
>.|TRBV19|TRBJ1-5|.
CASSPNGINQPQHF
TGTGCCAGTAGTCCTAACGGCATCAATCAGCCCCAGCATTTT
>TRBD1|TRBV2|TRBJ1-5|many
CASSEHQQGGNQPQHF
TGTGCCAGCAGTGAACACCAACAGGGGGGCAATCAGCCCCAGCATTTT
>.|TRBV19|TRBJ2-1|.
CASSEDSGNEQFF
TGTGCCAGTAGTGAGGACAGTGGCAATGAGCAGTTCTTC
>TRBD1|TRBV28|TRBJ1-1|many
CASSLSRTGGEAFF
TGTGCCAGCAGTTTATCCCGGACAGGGGGGGAAGCTTTCTTT
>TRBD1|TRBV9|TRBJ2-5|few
CASSAQGARETQYF
TGTGCCAGCAGCGCACAGGGGGCACGGGAGACCCAGTACTTC
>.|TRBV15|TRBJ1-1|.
CATSRPNTEAFF
TGTGCCACCAGCAGACCAAACACTGAAGCTTTCTTT
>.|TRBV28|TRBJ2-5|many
CASSRPSPGLETQYF
TGTGCCAGCAGCCGTCCCAGCCCGGGACTAGAGACCCAGTACTTC
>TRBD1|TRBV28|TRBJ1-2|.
CASSVGQGAWGGYTF
TGTGCCAGCAGTGTTGGACAGGGGGCATGGGGCGGCTACACCTTC
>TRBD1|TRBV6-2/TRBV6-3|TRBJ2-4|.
CASNRGGGTGVDKNIQYF
TGTGCCAGCAATCGCGGAGGAGGGACAGGGGTGGACAAAAACATTCAGTACTTC
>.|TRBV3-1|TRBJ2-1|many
CASSQDRSASRQFF
TGTGCCAGCAGCCAAGATCGGTCGGCTAGTCGGCAGTTCTTC
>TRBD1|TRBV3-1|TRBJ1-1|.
CASSQDGGTVNTEAFF
TGTGCCAGCAGCCAAGATGGAGGGACAGTTAACACTGAAGCTTTCTTT
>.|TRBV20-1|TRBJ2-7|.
CSATRALRTPDEQYF
TGCAGTGCTACTAGAGCCCTGCGAACCCCAGACGAGCAGTACTTC
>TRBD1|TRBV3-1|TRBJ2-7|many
CASSQIPGQGPYEQYF
TGTGCCAGCAGCCAAATTCCGGGACAGGGCCCCTACGAGCAGTACTTC
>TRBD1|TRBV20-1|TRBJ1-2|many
CSAEGQGYGYTF
TGCAGTGCGGAGGGACAGGGCTATGGCTACACCTTC
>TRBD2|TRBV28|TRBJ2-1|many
CASTSPAGVRVNEQFF
TGTGCCAGCACCTCCCCGGCGGGAGTCAGGGTCAATGAGCAGTTCTTC
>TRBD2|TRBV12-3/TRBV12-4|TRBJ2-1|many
CASSLRGSSYNEQFF
TGTGCCAGCAGTTTGCGGGGGAGCTCCTACAATGAGCAGTTCTTC